Listed below are T cell receptor beta chains from one sample, sequenced in a study of blood T cell repertoires in COVID-19. TCRdb's table, derived via immunoSEQ multiplex PCR, lists solely in-frame clones and lacks some. Of hundreds of thousands of clones listed, 81% are singletons. Material for sequencing was peripheral blood. These receptors originate from a woman aged 80 or over with COVID-19, enrolled during active disease. CDR3s include the opening cysteine and the closing phenylalanine or tryptophan. The order of the fields is V gene, J gene, D gene, CDR3 protein. D genes are given only for firm matches.

TRBV6-2/TRBV6-3	TRBJ1-5	NA	CASSKRTKEDLWGHQPQHF
TRBV19	TRBJ1-1	NA	CASSISVNTEAFF
TRBV30	TRBJ1-4	TRBD1	CAWSRQYRGTNEKLFF
TRBV3-1/TRBV3-2	TRBJ1-2	TRBD1	CASSQALDRVTGYTF
TRBV5-1	TRBJ2-2	NA	CASSPGPSPSGGELFF
TRBV30	TRBJ2-7	NA	CAWSVMGGYEQYF
TRBV7-3	TRBJ2-3	NA	CASSLTGLSTDTQYF
TRBV18	TRBJ1-4	TRBD1	CASSPVTGSEKLFF
TRBV10-1	TRBJ2-5	TRBD2	CASSLRGAETQYF
TRBV6-6	TRBJ1-1	TRBD1	CASSSEDRPSTEAFF
TRBV9	TRBJ1-1	NA	CASMRGWGFSTEAFF
TRBV2	TRBJ1-4	TRBD1	CASQDRARNEKLFF
TRBV3-1/TRBV3-2	TRBJ2-2	NA	CASSQWTENTGELFF
TRBV28	TRBJ2-5	NA	CASSQQGGKTQYF
TRBV11-2	TRBJ2-7	TRBD2	CASSLVHSGSSYEQYF
TRBV10-2	TRBJ1-1	TRBD1	CASRGWDRGNTEAFF
TRBV14	TRBJ2-1	TRBD2	CASSQAPASGRAYYNEQFF
TRBV3-1/TRBV3-2	TRBJ1-2	TRBD1	CASSQGQGAGYTF
TRBV2	TRBJ1-5	TRBD1	CASRPGTGSLGNQPQHF
TRBV6-2/TRBV6-3	TRBJ2-3	TRBD2	CASSQAGGTDTQYF
TRBV18	TRBJ2-3	TRBD1	CASSPPGQGIDTQYF
TRBV18	TRBJ1-2	TRBD1	CASSPLPSTGGEDGYTF
TRBV7-3	TRBJ1-1	NA	CASSFWRDTEAFF
TRBV5-1	TRBJ2-2	NA	CASSEPGGELFF
TRBV18	TRBJ2-7	TRBD1	CASSLGPGQGAREQYF
TRBV11-2	TRBJ2-1	TRBD1	CASSKGRTGVFEQFF
TRBV19	TRBJ1-4	NA	CASSILRGEKLFF
TRBV15	TRBJ1-2	NA	CATSPRGTTYGYTF
TRBV11-2	TRBJ1-1	NA	CASSLLAEAFF
TRBV14	TRBJ2-2	TRBD2	CASSQEAGSPGELFF
TRBV6-1	TRBJ1-5	TRBD1	CASSLTGNNNQPQHF
TRBV5-1	TRBJ1-1	TRBD1	CASSRDREKAFF
TRBV6-2/TRBV6-3	TRBJ2-7	TRBD1	CASSLQGPGYEQYF
TRBV5-4	TRBJ2-5	NA	CASSPSGGGAGQQETQYF
TRBV21-1	TRBJ2-2	NA	CASSGGPANTGELFF
TRBV5-4	TRBJ2-7	TRBD1	CASSPDRVGEQYF
TRBV6-2/TRBV6-3	TRBJ2-7	TRBD1	CASSFPSTGNYEQYF
TRBV30	TRBJ1-1	NA	CAWSYGFRGEAFF
TRBV28	TRBJ1-1	TRBD1	CASGGGQGNTEAFF
TRBV3-1/TRBV3-2	TRBJ1-1	NA	CASSQGLLRVTLNTEAFF
TRBV18	TRBJ2-7	NA	CASSLGLSEQYF
TRBV18	TRBJ2-2	TRBD2	CASSPWSGGATGELFF
TRBV9	TRBJ1-1	NA	CASSSNTEAFF
TRBV10-3	TRBJ1-1	NA	CAISEKGAGTEAFF
TRBV6-2/TRBV6-3	TRBJ1-1	NA	CASSLGALRNTEAFF
TRBV7-3	TRBJ2-1	TRBD2	CASSPRTSGGPGEQFF
TRBV5-1	TRBJ2-3	TRBD1	CASSFDRADTQYF
TRBV4-1	TRBJ1-1	TRBD1	CASSQRDTGTGNTEAFF